This entry describes one T cell receptor (beta chain). Its target is unknown. The data belong to a study of Ad26.COV2.S vaccination and SARS-CoV-2 variants. Study context: Intramuscular Ad26.COV2.S at 5x10^10 or 1x10^11 viral particles. Study-level results: There was a possibility that the TCR breadth and depth analyses underestimated total T cell responses.

Germline lookup yields CDR1 ENHRY and CDR2 SYGVKD. The CDR3 runs 13 residues. V was pared by 3 bases and J by 4 bases, with 9 bases between. Specified treatment: over 15 received Ad26.COV2.S at low or high dose, single or two shots; 5 received placebo; per-sample allocation not given. It was on day 63 after the first vaccine or placebo injection that samples were taken. Only in-frame clones appear in the TCRdb table, and some are missing; sequencing was by immunoSEQ multiplex PCR. The repertoire includes 300,000 to 450,000 clones, 80% to 90% of them detected once, and 3.3% sits in the top ten. The specimen was peripheral blood, collected in a trial of Ad26.COV2.S vaccine versus placebo. The receptor was isolated from a person between 18 and 65 years old who received the Ad26.COV2.S COVID-19 vaccine or a placebo. The genes are TRBV10-3 and TRBJ1-1, with a weak D call TRBD1 (5 bases). The CDR3 nucleotides read TGTGCCATCAGTGACAGGGTTCCCACTGAAGCTTTCTTT. This sequence encodes CAISDRVPTEAFF.